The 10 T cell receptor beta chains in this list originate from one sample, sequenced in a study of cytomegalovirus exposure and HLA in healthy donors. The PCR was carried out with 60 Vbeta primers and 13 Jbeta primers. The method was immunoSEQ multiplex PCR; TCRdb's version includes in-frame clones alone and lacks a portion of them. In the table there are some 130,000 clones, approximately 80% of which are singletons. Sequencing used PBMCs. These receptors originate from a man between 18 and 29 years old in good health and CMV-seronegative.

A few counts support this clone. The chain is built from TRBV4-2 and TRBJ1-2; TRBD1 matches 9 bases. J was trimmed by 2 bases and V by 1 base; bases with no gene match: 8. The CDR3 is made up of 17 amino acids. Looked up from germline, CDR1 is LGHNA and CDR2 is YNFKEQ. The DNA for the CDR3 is TGTGCCAGCAGCCAAGCTACCCGGGACAGGGCCAACTATGGCTACACCTTC. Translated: CASSQATRDRANYGYTF.

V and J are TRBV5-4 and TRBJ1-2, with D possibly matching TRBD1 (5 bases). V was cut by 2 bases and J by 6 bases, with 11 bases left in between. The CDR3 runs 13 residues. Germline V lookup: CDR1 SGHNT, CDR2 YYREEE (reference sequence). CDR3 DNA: TGTGCCAGCAGCTTCTCGGGGGATCATGGCTACACCTTC. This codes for CASSFSGDHGYTF.

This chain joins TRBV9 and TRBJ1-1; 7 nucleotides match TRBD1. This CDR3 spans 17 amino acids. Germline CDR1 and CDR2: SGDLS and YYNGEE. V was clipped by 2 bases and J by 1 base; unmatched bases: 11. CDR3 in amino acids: CASSVGEWDSWNTEAFF. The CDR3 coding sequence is TGTGCCAGCAGCGTGGGTGAATGGGACAGTTGGAACACTGAAGCTTTCTTT.

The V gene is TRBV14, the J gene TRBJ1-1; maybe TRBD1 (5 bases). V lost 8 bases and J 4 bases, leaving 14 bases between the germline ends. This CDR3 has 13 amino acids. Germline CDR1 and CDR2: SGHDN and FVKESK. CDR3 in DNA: TGTGCCAGCTCCCCCCGGGGGGGCACTGAAGCTTTCTTT. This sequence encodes CASSPRGGTEAFF.

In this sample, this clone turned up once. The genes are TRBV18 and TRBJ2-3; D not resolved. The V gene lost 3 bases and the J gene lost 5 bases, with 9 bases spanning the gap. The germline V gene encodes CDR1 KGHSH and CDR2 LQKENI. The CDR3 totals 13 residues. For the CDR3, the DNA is TGTGCCAGCTCACCCGCAGGTGGAGATACGCAGTATTTT. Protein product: CASSPAGGDTQYF.

CDR3 loop: CASSPGAGELFF. DNA of the CDR3: TGTGCCAGCAGCCCGGGGGCCGGGGAGCTGTTTTTT. V gene TRBV5-5 combines with J gene TRBJ2-2, with D tentatively TRBD2 (6 bases). Germline CDR1 is SGHKS and CDR2 is YYEKEE (reference sequence). The CDR3 is 12 residues long. The V end was cut by 4 bases, the J end by 6 bases, with 7 bases between. Complete variable domain (other parts from reference TRBV5-5 and TRBJ2-2): DAGVTQSPTHLIKTRGQQVTLRCSPISGHKSVSWYQQVLGQGPQFIFQYYEKEERGRGNFPDRFSARQFPNYSSELNVNALLLGDSALYLCASSPGAGELFFGEGSRLTVL.

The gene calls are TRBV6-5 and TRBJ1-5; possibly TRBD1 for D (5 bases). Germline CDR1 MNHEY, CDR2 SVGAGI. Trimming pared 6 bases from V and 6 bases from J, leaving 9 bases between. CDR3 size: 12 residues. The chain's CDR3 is CASSRDRQPQHF. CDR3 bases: TGTGCCAGCAGCAGGGATCGTCAGCCCCAGCATTTT.

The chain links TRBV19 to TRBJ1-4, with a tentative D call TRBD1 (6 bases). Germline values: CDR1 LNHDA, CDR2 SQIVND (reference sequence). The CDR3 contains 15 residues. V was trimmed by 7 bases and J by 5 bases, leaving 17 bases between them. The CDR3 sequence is CASKSHRAKNEKLFF. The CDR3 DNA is TGTGCCAGTAAGAGTCACAGGGCAAAAAATGAAAAACTGTTTTTT.

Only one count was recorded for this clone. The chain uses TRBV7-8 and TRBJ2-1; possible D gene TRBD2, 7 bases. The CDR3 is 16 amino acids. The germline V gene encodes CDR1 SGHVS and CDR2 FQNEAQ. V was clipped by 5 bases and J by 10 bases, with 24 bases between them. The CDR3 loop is CASSPSGGPERGEQFF. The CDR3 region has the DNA TGTGCCAGCAGCCCGTCCGGGGGGCCAGAGAGGGGGGAGCAGTTCTTC.

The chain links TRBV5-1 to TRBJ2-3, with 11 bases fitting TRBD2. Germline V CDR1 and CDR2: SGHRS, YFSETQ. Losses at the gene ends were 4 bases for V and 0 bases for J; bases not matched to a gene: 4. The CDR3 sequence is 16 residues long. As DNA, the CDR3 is TGCGCCAGCAGCCCCCGGACTAGCGGGAGCACAGATACGCAGTATTTT. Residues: CASSPRTSGSTDTQYF.